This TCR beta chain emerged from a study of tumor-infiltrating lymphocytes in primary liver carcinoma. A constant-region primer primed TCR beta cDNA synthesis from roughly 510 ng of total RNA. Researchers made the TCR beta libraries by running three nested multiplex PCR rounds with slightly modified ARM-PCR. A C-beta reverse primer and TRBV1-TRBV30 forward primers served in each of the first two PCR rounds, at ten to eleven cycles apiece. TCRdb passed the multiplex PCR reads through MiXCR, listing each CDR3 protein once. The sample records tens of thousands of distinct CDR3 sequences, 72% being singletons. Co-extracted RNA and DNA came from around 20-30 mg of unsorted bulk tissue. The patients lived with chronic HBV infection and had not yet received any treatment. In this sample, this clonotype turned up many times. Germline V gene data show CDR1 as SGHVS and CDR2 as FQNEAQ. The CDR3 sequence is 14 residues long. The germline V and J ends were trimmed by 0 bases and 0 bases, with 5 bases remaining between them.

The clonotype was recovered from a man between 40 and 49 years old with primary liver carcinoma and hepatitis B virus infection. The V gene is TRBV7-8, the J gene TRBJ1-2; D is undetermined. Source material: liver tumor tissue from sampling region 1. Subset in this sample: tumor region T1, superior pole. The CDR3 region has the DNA TGTGCCAGCAGCTTAGCCGGGACTAACTATGGCTACACCTTC. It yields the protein CASSLAGTNYGYTF.